These 16 T cell receptor beta chains were sequenced from one sample in a study of blood T cell repertoires in COVID-19. Here immunoSEQ multiplex PCR was the method, and the copy in TCRdb shows in-frame clones only, minus some. The data show 250,000 to 350,000 clones, with about 91% seen just once and around 13% held by the top ten. Sequencing was performed on peripheral blood. The receptors stem from a woman between 55 and 75 years old with acute or convalescent COVID-19.

This clone came up once. The rearrangement links TRBV18 to TRBJ2-1; 10 bases match TRBD2. V was pared by 0 bases and J by 0 bases, with 11 bases of the junction left unmatched. The CDR3 contains 20 residues. The V gene's germline CDR1 is KGHSH and CDR2 LQKENI. The CDR3 bases are TGTGCCAGCTCACCACCTAGGACTAGCGGTAATATCCTCTCCTACAATGAGCAGTTCTTC. The encoded protein is CASSPPRTSGNILSYNEQFF.

The rearrangement joins TRBV24-1 to TRBJ2-5, with D perhaps matching TRBD2 (5 bases). Trimming pared 5 bases from V and 5 bases from J, leaving 14 bases between. The CDR3 sequence is 14 residues long. The germline V gene encodes CDR1 KGHDR and CDR2 SFDVKD. The CDR3 DNA reads TGTGCCACCAGTGTCGCCGGGGTTCGGGAGACCCAGTACTTC. Its translation is CATSVAGVRETQYF.

CDR3 bases: TGTGCCAGCAGCCAGGGACTAGCGGGTTACAATGAGCAGTTCTTC. As protein: CASSQGLAGYNEQFF. This chain uses TRBV7-9 with TRBJ2-1; 12 positions agree with TRBD2. The V segment lost 5 bases and the J segment 4 bases; nucleotides outside the gene matches: 3. The CDR3 is made up of 15 amino acids. Germline CDR1 and CDR2: SEHNR and FQNEAQ (reference sequence).

The V gene is TRBV11-2, the J gene TRBJ2-3; 8 nucleotides match TRBD2. Germline CDR1 and CDR2: SGHAT and FQNNGV. The junction had 1 base not matched to a gene; V was cut back by 2 bases and J by 0 bases. The CDR3 is 15 residues long. In DNA, the CDR3 is TGTGCCAGCAGCTTAAGCGGGGGTAGCACAGATACGCAGTATTTT. Translation gives CASSLSGGSTDTQYF.

This rearrangement joins TRBV7-9 to TRBJ1-2; 8 bases align to TRBD1. Germline V gives CDR1 SEHNR, CDR2 FQNEAQ (reference sequence). V shed 1 base, J shed 8 bases, and the junction held 6 bases outside the gene matches. This CDR3 comprises 14 residues. The CDR3 DNA reads as TGTGCCAGCAGCTTAGGGCAGGGGGCGCCCGGCTACACCTTC. This translates into CASSLGQGAPGYTF.

V and J are TRBV5-6 and TRBJ1-1; D may be TRBD1 (6 bases). Trimming stripped 4 bases from V and 1 base from J, with 14 bases between. Germline CDR1 reads SGHDT; CDR2 reads YYEEEE. This CDR3 contains 15 residues. In DNA form, the CDR3 reads TGTGCCAGCAGCCCTCTGGGCAGGGGGAACACTGAAGCTTTCTTT. Translation gives CASSPLGRGNTEAFF.

The gene calls are TRBV19 and TRBJ2-5; TRBD2 matches 9 bases. V lost 3 bases, J lost 2 bases, and 13 bases stayed unmatched. The CDR3 contains 18 residues. The germline V gene has CDR1 LNHDA and CDR2 SQIVND (reference sequence). This CDR3 reads CASSILGGRGGAQETQYF. CDR3 bases: TGTGCCAGTAGTATCCTCGGGGGTCGCGGGGGGGCTCAAGAGACCCAGTACTTC.

The chain couples TRBV18 to TRBJ2-1; 8 bases align to TRBD1. The CDR3 spans 14 residues. Trimming took 1 base from V and 6 from J; bases not matched to a gene: 2. Germline CDR1 reads KGHSH; CDR2 reads LQKENI. CDR3 residues: CASSPRGQGNEQFF. The CDR3 DNA reads as TGTGCCAGCTCACCACGCGGACAGGGCAATGAGCAGTTCTTC.

The chain carries TRBV21-1 and TRBJ1-3; the listed D gene, TRBD1, was not tested against the DNA. TRBV21-1 is marked as a pseudogene. The CDR3 has 17 residues. CDR3 region: CASSNRDRELVGNTIYF. The CDR3 region has the DNA TGTGCCAGCAGCAACCGGGACAGGGAGTTAGTTGGAAACACCATATATTTT.

The J gene is TRBJ1-4, the V gene TRBV18, with 8 bases fitting TRBD1. Trimming took 5 bases from V and 4 from J; bases not matched to a gene: 6. Germline loops: CDR1 KGHSH, CDR2 LQKENI. The length of the CDR3 is 15 residues. This CDR3 is CASSVRQGINEKLFF. CDR3 nucleotides: TGTGCCAGCTCAGTCCGACAGGGGATTAATGAAAAACTGTTTTTT.

The chain links TRBV28 to TRBJ1-2, with D perhaps TRBD1 (6 bases). Germline loops: CDR1 MDHEN, CDR2 SYDVKM. This CDR3 contains 13 residues. Trimming left V 2 bases short and J 5 bases short, with 9 bases between. CDR3 bases: TGTGCCAGCAGTTTAAGGACAGTTTATGGCTACACCTTC. It yields the protein CASSLRTVYGYTF.

V usage is TRBV28 and J usage is TRBJ1-6; D is unresolved. The CDR3 runs 13 residues. Germline V gene lookup returns CDR1 MDHEN and CDR2 SYDVKM. V was shortened by 8 bases and J by 7 bases, with 12 bases between the two germline ends. CDR3 in DNA: TGTGCCAGCGACAATGGGCTAAATTCACCCCTCCACTTT. This codes for CASDNGLNSPLHF.

The chain recombines TRBV28 with TRBJ1-2; the D gene is possibly TRBD1 (5 bases). The CDR3 runs to 13 residues. Germline V CDR1 and CDR2: MDHEN, SYDVKM. The V end was cut by 2 bases, the J end by 9 bases, with 13 bases between. CDR3 DNA: TGTGCCAGCAGTTTAACGGGGACTTCCCGCTACACCTTC. It yields the protein CASSLTGTSRYTF.

The chain recombines TRBV7-9 with TRBJ2-1, with a weak D call TRBD2 (5 bases). Germline assignment: CDR1 SEHNR and CDR2 FQNEAQ (reference sequence). This CDR3 is 17 amino acids long. Trimming removed 1 base from V and 6 bases from J, with 19 bases in between. CDR3 DNA: TGTGCCAGCAGCTTAGATCAAGCGATGGGCGGGCCCAATGAGCAGTTCTTC. Encoded protein: CASSLDQAMGGPNEQFF.

This clone was recorded a few times. V gene TRBV7-6 combines with J gene TRBJ2-1, with 9 bases that match TRBD2. Germline lookup yields CDR1 SGHVS and CDR2 FNYEAQ. The CDR3 length is 15 residues. Trimming took 5 bases from V and 8 from J; bases not matched to a gene: 10. This CDR3 reads CASSISGSRSDEQFF. The CDR3 DNA reads as TGTGCCAGCAGCATTAGCGGGAGCAGGTCGGATGAGCAGTTCTTC.

A single count supports this clone. The J gene is TRBJ1-2, the V gene TRBV28; the D is unclear. The CDR3 length is 13 residues. V lost 5 bases and J lost 3, with 10 bases in between. The germline V gene encodes CDR1 MDHEN and CDR2 SYDVKM. The CDR3: CASSETVDYGYTF. The CDR3 DNA reads TGTGCCAGCAGTGAAACAGTGGACTATGGCTACACCTTC.